The rows below give T cell receptor beta chains drawn from one sample of a study of cytomegalovirus exposure and HLA in healthy donors. This table comes from immunoSEQ multiplex PCR, and its TCRdb copy is limited to in-frame clones, with some not included. In the table there are 95,000 or so clones, about four fifths of which are singletons. The material sequenced was PBMCs. The receptor source for this set is a woman aged 40 to 49 in good health and CMV-seronegative. The CDR3 runs from the conserved cysteine through the conserved F or W. A D gene is named only where the DNA matches it firmly. Clone size is not always given. Where it is, it says once, few, many or a class for expanded clones.

d_call clone_size j_call v_call cdr3_nt cdr3_aa
. . TRBJ2-3 TRBV11-1 TGTGCCAGCAGAGGATTGGGGGGAAAGACAGATACGCAGTATTTT CASRGLGGKTDTQYF
. . TRBJ2-1 TRBV30 TGTGCCTGGAGTGTCCCAGTGGAGGCCCCTCAGTACAATGAGCAGTTCTTC CAWSVPVEAPQYNEQFF
. . TRBJ2-7 TRBV19 TGTGCCAGTAGTATAGTTTTCGGGACACGCGAGCAGTACTTC CASSIVFGTREQYF
. . TRBJ2-1 TRBV7-2 TGTGCCAGCAGCTTAGCCAGATACAATGAGCAGTTCTTC CASSLARYNEQFF
. . TRBJ2-3 TRBV18 TGTGCCAGCTCACCTTCGTCGCGTACAGCAGATACGCAGTATTTT CASSPSSRTADTQYF
TRBD1 . TRBJ1-1 TRBV19 TGTGCCAGTAGTCCCGGACAGGGGGCGCGGGGTAAAGCTTTCTTT CASSPGQGARGKAFF
. . TRBJ1-3 TRBV19 TGTGCCAGTAGTATAGCCGCTGCGGACACCATATATTTT CASSIAAADTIYF
. few TRBJ1-4 TRBV7-9 TGTGCCAGCAGCTCACAGGCCCCAACTAATGAAAAACTGTTTTTT CASSSQAPTNEKLFF
. . TRBJ2-7 TRBV5-1 TGCGCCAGCAGCTTTGGCAACACATACGAGCAGTACTTC CASSFGNTYEQYF
. . TRBJ1-1 TRBV30 TGTGCCTGGAGTGAGCAGGGTTACACTGAAGCTTTCTTT CAWSEQGYTEAFF
. few TRBJ2-1 TRBV5-1 TGCGCCAGTGCCCCCTCTGCGGGGAATCCCAATGAGCAGTTCTTC CASAPSAGNPNEQFF
TRBD1 . TRBJ2-2 TRBV10-3 TGTGCCATCGCCACCGGGACAGGGGTTACCGGGGAGCTGTTTTTT CAIATGTGVTGELFF
. . TRBJ2-5 TRBV11-1 TGTGCCAGCAGCTCCGGGACTCCCACCCCCCAAGAGACCCAGTACTTC CASSSGTPTPQETQYF
TRBD1 . TRBJ2-1 TRBV9 TGTGCCAGCAGCGTAGTGAAGGGACAGGGGGCGGGTGAGCAGTTCTTC CASSVVKGQGAGEQFF
. . TRBJ1-5 TRBV6-1 TGTGCCAGCAGTGTTTCGAGGGATAGGTTGAGCAATCAGCCCCAGCATTTT CASSVSRDRLSNQPQHF
. . TRBJ2-3 TRBV7-2 TGTGCCAGCAGCTCAGTTTATACGGATACGCAGTATTTT CASSSVYTDTQYF
. . TRBJ1-4 TRBV5-6 TGTGCCAGCAGCCTTCGGGGAGGGATGATAAAACTGTTTTTT CASSLRGGMIKLFF
. once TRBJ1-5 TRBV7-9 TGTGCCAGCAGTCCCATAGGGGGAAACCAGCCCCAGCATTTT CASSPIGGNQPQHF
. . TRBJ1-6 TRBV27 TGTGCCAGCAGTTTCAGGGAAAGTAGTTCACCCCTCCACTTT CASSFRESSSPLHF
. . TRBJ1-2 TRBV7-9 TGTGCCAGCAGCTTGGACAGAGAACTCTACACCTTC CASSLDRELYTF
. . TRBJ2-5 TRBV4-1 TGCGCCAGCAGCCAAGATTGGGCAGGACAAGAGACCCAGTACTTC CASSQDWAGQETQYF
. . TRBJ2-1 TRBV5-1 TGCGCCAGCAGCTTGGACAGTTACAAGAATGAGCAGTTCTTC CASSLDSYKNEQFF
TRBD2 once TRBJ2-3 TRBV4-2 TGTGCCAGCAGCCAAGAGGGCTCGCGGGGGGGCCCCGAAGATACGCAGTATTTT CASSQEGSRGGPEDTQYF
TRBD1 . TRBJ1-6 TRBV7-3 TGTGCCAGCAGTCCCGACAGGGAATCACCCCTCCACTTT CASSPDRESPLHF
TRBD1 . TRBJ2-7 TRBV29-1 TGCAGCGGCACAGGGGTGGCCGAGCAGTACTTC CSGTGVAEQYF
. . TRBJ2-5 TRBV7-3 TGTGCCAGCAGCTTAACAGGGGTCCCAGAGACCCAGTACTTC CASSLTGVPETQYF
TRBD1 few TRBJ1-1 TRBV6-6 TGTGCCACTAGCTTGACAGGGGTCGATGAAGCTTTCTTT CATSLTGVDEAFF
. . TRBJ1-1 TRBV11-2 TGTGCCAGCAGCTTAAGGACAGTCGGGACCCCGAGCACTGAAGCTTTCTTT CASSLRTVGTPSTEAFF
TRBD2 . TRBJ2-7 TRBV5-1 TGCGCCAGCACGCAACTAGCGGGGGGGCCGGTCCGGGAGCAGTACTTC CASTQLAGGPVREQYF
. . TRBJ2-5 TRBV6-1 TGTGCCAGCAGTGAAGCCAGGAGACAGGTCGAAGAGACCCAGTACTTC CASSEARRQVEETQYF
. . TRBJ1-1 TRBV4-1 TGCGCCAGCAGCCCCCACCCCCCGGGACAAGCGGCGGTTGTGACTGAAGCTTTCTTT CASSPHPPGQAAVVTEAFF